This TCR beta chain was documented in a study of metastatic and nonmetastatic thyroid tumors. Across the whole study: Malignant thyroid and benign thyroid patients provided blood and tumor or nodule tissue whose repertoires were compared.

Original processing methods: The distant-metastasis classifier for papillary thyroid cancer was built from CDR3 differences across clinicopathological groups. TCRdb re-called the PCR reads via MiXCR. The V and J calls come from TCRdb's annotation, not from the publication. The repertoire holds approximately 9,700 clones, with approximately 31% as singletons. Germline values: CDR1 SGHDT, CDR2 YYEEEE. Trimming removed 2 bases from V and 8 bases from J, with 22 bases in between. The CDR3 spans 16 residues. None of the patients had undergone any treatment ahead of thyroid surgery. The sample consisted of tumor tissue. The sequence derives from a female donor with papillary thyroid cancer or a benign thyroid nodule (not recorded which). Some clones in this sample may be carry-over from other donors' samples. The rearrangement joins TRBV5-6 to TRBJ1-2; weak D call: TRBD1 (6 bases). CDR3: CASSFGDQGIGRGYTF. In DNA form, the CDR3 reads TGTGCCAGCAGCTTTGGGGATCAGGGGATCGGTAGGGGCTACACCTTC.